This passage covers 10 T cell receptor beta chains from one sample sequenced in a study of CD8 T cells in ankylosing spondylitis. TCRdb fed the 5' RACE reads into MiXCR, producing one record per CDR3 protein. The sample has hundreds of thousands of distinct CDR3 sequences, approximately 7.6% seen once; the top ten hold 4.8%. Sequencing input: blood, either unsorted or a sorted T cell fraction (not recorded which). The receptors shown here come from a female donor with ankylosing spondylitis or in good health (not recorded which).

This clonotype was picked up many times. CDR3 DNA sequence: TGTGCCAGCAGCTTTGGGCAGGGGGTCTCACCCCTCCACTTT. Translated: CASSFGQGVSPLHF. V usage is TRBV5-6 and J usage is TRBJ1-6; TRBD1 agrees at 7 bases. The CDR3 runs 14 residues. Germline lookup yields CDR1 SGHDT and CDR2 YYEEEE. Trimming at V came to 2 bases and at J to 10 bases, leaving 6 bases not matched to a gene.

There are many counts of this clonotype. This chain uses TRBV19 with TRBJ1-5; 7 bases are a match to TRBD1. After removal of 5 bases from V and 0 bases from J, the junction contained 16 bases not matched to a gene. The CDR3 consists of 19 residues. Germline values: CDR1 LNHDA, CDR2 SQIVND (reference sequence). Written as DNA, the CDR3 is TGTGCCAGTAGTTTCCTACCGGGGACAGTTGTCGATAGCAATCAGCCCCAGCATTTT. Protein sequence: CASSFLPGTVVDSNQPQHF.

This clonotype was seen more than once but under ten times. The chain is built from TRBV7-8 and TRBJ2-1; D gene uncertain. The V and J ends lost 1 base and 2 bases respectively, with 9 bases between them. Germline V CDR1 and CDR2: SGHVS, FQNEAQ. This CDR3 contains 15 residues. CDR3 amino acids: CASSLDTRTYNEQFF. For the CDR3, the DNA is TGTGCCAGCAGCTTAGATACTCGGACCTACAATGAGCAGTTCTTC.

In its sample, this clonotype was seen many times. The rearrangement joins TRBV5-1 to TRBJ2-1, with D tentatively TRBD2 (5 bases). This CDR3 region has 14 residues. Trimming pared 0 bases from V and 4 bases from J, leaving 8 bases between. From germline, CDR1 is SGHRS and CDR2 YFSETQ. The DNA for the CDR3 is TGCGCCAGCAGCTTGGGCGGAGGATACAATGAGCAGTTCTTC. Its translation is CASSLGGGYNEQFF.

This clonotype was found many times. The chain recombines TRBV12-3 or TRBV12-4 with TRBJ2-5; the D gene is possibly TRBD2 (5 bases). V was trimmed by 6 bases and J by 0 bases, leaving 11 bases between them. The CDR3 length is 14 residues. CDR3: CASSRGLYQETQYF. The CDR3 nucleotides read TGTGCCAGCAGCCGCGGACTCTACCAAGAGACCCAGTACTTC.

The sample holds many counts of this clonotype. V usage is TRBV9 and J usage is TRBJ2-1; D may be TRBD1 (7 bases). Germline CDR1 and CDR2: SGDLS and YYNGEE. With 3 bases removed from V and 8 bases from J, the gap between germline ends came to 21 bases. CDR3 length: 16 residues. The CDR3 here is CASSAPGRGVRDEQFF. The CDR3 bases are TGTGCCAGCAGCGCCCCGGGCAGGGGGGTTAGGGATGAGCAGTTCTTC.

The table lists this clonotype with a few counts. This chain links TRBV7-2 with TRBJ2-5, with D perhaps matching TRBD1 (6 bases). CDR3 length: 17 amino acids. Germline CDR1 and CDR2: SGHTA and FQGNSA. The V and J ends lost 4 bases and 4 bases respectively, with 22 bases between them. CDR3 bases: TGTGCCAGCAGCTCGTTCGGTCTCAGACAGGTCCCAGAGACCCAGTACTTC. Its protein product is CASSSFGLRQVPETQYF.

In the case of this clonotype: This may stem from a read error, because a much larger clone lies one nucleotide away. The V and J genes are TRBV20-1 and TRBJ2-7; unclear D gene. The CDR3 runs to 14 residues. The germline V and J ends were trimmed by 1 base and 6 bases, with 16 bases remaining between them. The germline V gene has CDR1 DFQATT and CDR2 SNEGSKA (reference sequence). In DNA, the CDR3 is TGCAGTGCTAGAGGCACTGGACGAACGGCCGAGCAGTACTTC. This codes for CSARGTGRTAEQYF.

The chain carries TRBV30 and TRBJ1-2; 8 bases match TRBD1. From germline, CDR1 is GTSNPN and CDR2 SVGIG (reference sequence). CDR3 size: 13 residues. In nucleotides, the CDR3 is TGTGTTAGCGGGACAGGCTCGATCTATGGCTACACCTTC. It yields the protein CVSGTGSIYGYTF.

The table lists this clonotype with a few counts. This chain uses TRBV20-1 with TRBJ2-7; possible D gene TRBD2, 6 bases. Germline lookup yields CDR1 DFQATT and CDR2 SNEGSKA (reference sequence). This CDR3 region has 15 residues. The V end lost 6 bases, the J end lost 0 bases, and 18 bases lay between the germline ends. CDR3 loop: CSASPWQRVSYEQYF. As DNA, the CDR3 is TGCAGTGCCTCACCGTGGCAGCGGGTCTCCTACGAGCAGTACTTC.